This entry is about one T cell receptor beta chain. V was shortened by 4 bases and J by 1 base, with 11 bases between the two germline ends. The CDR3 runs to 14 residues. CDR1 and CDR2 from the germline V gene are SGDLS and YYNGEE. These data originate in a study of chemoradiotherapy in HPV16-positive cancers. Measured with immunoSEQ multiplex PCR; TCRdb has only the in-frame clones, and not every one. The profile covers about 12,000 clones, with around 66% appearing a single time and about 20% taken by the ten largest. Sample acquisition took place from a patient who underwent chemoradiotherapy. The TCR sequence derives from a human donor with HPV-associated anogenital cancer. The gene calls are TRBV9 and TRBJ1-1; no reliable D call. CDR3 DNA: TGTGCCAGCAGCCCCGGACCGAGGAACACTGAAGCTTTCTTT. Its protein product is CASSPGPRNTEAFF.